The 13 T cell receptor beta chains below come from one sample, sequenced in a study of metastatic and nonmetastatic thyroid tumors. TCRdb called clones again from the PCR reads with MiXCR. The data contain roughly 71,000 clones, less than 20% of them singletons. No treatment of any kind had been given to any patient before thyroid surgery. Material: blood. These receptors all come from a female donor with papillary thyroid cancer or a benign thyroid nodule (not recorded which). Some clones in this sample may be carry-over from other donors' samples.

In its sample, this clone was seen many times. This rearrangement joins TRBV5-1 to TRBJ2-1; 7 bases align to TRBD2. Germline V lookup: CDR1 SGHRS, CDR2 YFSETQ. The V segment lost 4 bases and the J segment 1 base; nucleotides outside the gene matches: 5. The length of the CDR3 is 15 residues. CDR3 in amino acids: CASSPLADSYNEQFF. Here the CDR3 DNA reads TGCGCCAGCAGCCCGCTAGCGGATTCCTACAATGAGCAGTTCTTC.

The chain recombines TRBV12-3 or TRBV12-4 with TRBJ2-7, with 10 bases lining up with TRBD1. J gave up 3 bases and V 8 bases, and 4 bases lay outside the gene matches. The CDR3 contains 13 residues. The CDR3 spells CASGWTGGYEQYF. Here the CDR3 DNA reads TGTGCCAGCGGCTGGACAGGGGGCTACGAGCAGTACTTC.

In this sample, this clone turned up many times. The chain couples TRBV7-9 to TRBJ2-1, with D unresolved. Per germline, CDR1 SEHNR and CDR2 FQNEAQ (reference sequence). The germline V and J ends were trimmed by 1 base and 0 bases, with 13 bases remaining between them. The CDR3 runs 17 residues. CDR3 sequence: CASSLGLTASSYNEQFF. CDR3 DNA: TGTGCCAGCAGCTTAGGCTTGACCGCCAGCTCCTACAATGAGCAGTTCTTC.

Details on this clone: Other DNA sequences in this specimen translate into the identical CDR3. The chain joins TRBV5-4 to TRBJ1-3; D possibly corresponds to TRBD1 (5 bases). This CDR3 is built from 15 residues. V was cut by 4 bases and J by 0 bases, with 11 bases left in between. Germline V gene data show CDR1 as SGHNT and CDR2 as YYREEE (reference sequence). CDR3: CASSPGGYSGNTIYF. In nucleotides, the CDR3 is TGTGCCAGCAGCCCGGGGGGGTACTCTGGAAACACCATATATTTT.

This clone turned up a few times. Written as DNA, the CDR3 is TGTGCCAGCAGCCCGACAGCAACTAACTATGGCTACACCTTC. Residues: CASSPTATNYGYTF. V gene TRBV7-3 combines with J gene TRBJ1-2; the D gene is possibly TRBD1 (5 bases). The germline V gene encodes CDR1 SGHTA and CDR2 FQGTGA. Deletions cut 5 bases from V and 0 bases from J, with 10 bases between. The CDR3 covers 14 residues. Filled out from reference TRBV7-3 and TRBJ1-2, the complete variable domain reads GAGVSQTPSNKVTEKGKYVELRCDPISGHTALYWYRQSLGQGPEFLIYFQGTGAADDSGLPNDRFFAVRPEGSVSTLKIQRTERGDSAVYLCASSPTATNYGYTFGSGTRLTVV.

The chain employs TRBV6-6 and TRBJ2-1, with 15 bases identical to TRBD2. V gave up 6 bases and J gave up 5 bases; unmatched junction bases: 8. In germline, CDR1 is MNHNY, CDR2 SVGAGI (reference sequence). The length of the CDR3 is 17 residues. CDR3 amino acids: CASSSYGLAGGNNEQFF. The DNA for the CDR3 is TGTGCCAGCAGCTCCTATGGACTAGCGGGAGGGAACAATGAGCAGTTCTTC.

The chain links TRBV11-2 to TRBJ1-1, with a weak D call TRBD1 (6 bases). This CDR3 contains 15 residues. V dropped 3 bases and J dropped 0 bases, with 11 bases sitting between them. CDR1 is SGHAT, CDR2 FQNNGV, per germline. The CDR3 here is CASSLLTGVNTEAFF. In DNA, the CDR3 is TGTGCCAGCAGCTTGCTGACAGGAGTGAACACTGAAGCTTTCTTT.

This clone was seen many times. J is TRBJ2-3 and V is TRBV9, with 7 bases identical to TRBD2. The V segment lost 0 bases and the J segment 0 bases; nucleotides outside the gene matches: 7. CDR1 is SGDLS and CDR2 is YYNGEE in the germline V gene. The CDR3 contains 17 residues. The CDR3 DNA reads TGTGCCAGCAGCGTAGCTCCGCTAGCGGCAAGCACAGATACGCAGTATTTT. Its translation is CASSVAPLAASTDTQYF.

This clone was observed at least ten times. The CDR3 nucleotides read TGTGCCAGCAGTGAATTCAGCGACCCCCTCTACGAGCAGTACTTC. This gives the protein CASSEFSDPLYEQYF. V gene TRBV6-1 combines with J gene TRBJ2-7; D uncertain. Trimming pared 2 bases from V and 3 bases from J, leaving 14 bases between. The germline CDR1 and CDR2 sequences are MNHNS and SASEGT. CDR3 length: 15 amino acids.

In its sample, this clone was seen many times. The chain joins TRBV5-1 to TRBJ1-5; 8 bases match TRBD1. V shed 4 bases and J 4 bases; nucleotides not matched to a gene: 7. CDR1 is SGHRS, CDR2 YFSETQ, per germline. This CDR3 contains 15 residues. CDR3: CASSPSGTGNQPQHF. CDR3 bases: TGCGCCAGCAGCCCGTCCGGGACAGGAAATCAGCCCCAGCATTTT.

This clone was counted ten times or more. J is TRBJ2-3 and V is TRBV29-1, with 7 bases lining up with TRBD1. Germline CDR1 is SQVTM and CDR2 is ANQGSEA. The trim removed 5 bases at V and 4 bases at J, leaving 21 bases unmatched. There are 18 residues in the CDR3. This CDR3 reads CSVSGTDARSTIPDTQYF. CDR3 nucleotide sequence: TGCAGCGTTTCCGGGACAGATGCTCGCAGTACCATCCCAGATACGCAGTATTTT.

About this clone itself: Just one base apart from a much larger clone, this may be a read error. The chain uses TRBV9 and TRBJ1-3; maybe TRBD1 (6 bases). The CDR3 sequence is 15 residues long. Germline values: CDR1 SGDLS, CDR2 YYNGEE. The V and J ends lost 9 bases and 1 base respectively, with 17 bases between them. CDR3 amino acids: CANSPGHDSGNTIYF. The DNA of the CDR3 is TGTGCCAACAGTCCGGGACACGATTCTGGAAACACCATATATTTT.

This clone has ten or more counts. V is TRBV28 and J is TRBJ1-5, with TRBD1 as a possible D gene (5 bases). CDR1 and CDR2 from the germline V gene are MDHEN and SYDVKM. V shed 2 bases and J shed 1 base, with 9 bases lying between them. The CDR3 has 15 residues. In DNA form, the CDR3 reads TGTGCCAGCAGTTTAAGGACACCGAGCAATCAGCCCCAGCATTTT. Translation gives CASSLRTPSNQPQHF.